The following is a T cell receptor (beta chain) sequence with its context. This record comes from a study of blood T cell repertoires in COVID-19. Study details: Sources were T cells, B-cell-depleted T cells, or PBMCs; the material itself was cDNA or gDNA.

Original processing methods: Scientists estimated how many nucleated cells there were by amplifying reference gene primers. Using immunoSEQ multiplex PCR, the repertoire was profiled, and TCRdb retains in-frame clones only, with some absent. V and J calls and clone size follow that table, whereas D and trimming were derived from the DNA. The profile shows approximately 220,000 clones, 75% to 90% of them singletons. This CDR3 has 15 residues. In germline, CDR1 is SGHTA, CDR2 FQGNSA. Trimming shortened V by 0 bases and J by 11 bases, and 17 bases separated the two germline ends. The chain recombines TRBV7-2 with TRBJ1-5; D gene uncertain. This receptor was identified in a man aged 35 to 55 with acute or convalescent COVID-19. The source material was peripheral blood. For the CDR3, the DNA is TGTGCCAGCAGCTTAGCTAATGGCCTCCAGGATACCCAGCATTTT. Translated, it gives CASSLANGLQDTQHF.